These T cell receptor beta chains were read from a single sample in a study of PD-1 blockade in classical Hodgkin lymphoma. Libraries were prepared by immunoSEQ multiplex PCR; TCRdb keeps only in-frame clonotypes and omits some of them. Of about 98,000 clones in the sample, about nine tenths were seen once. This specimen was peripheral blood mononuclear cells (PBMCs), taken at baseline. The receptor source for this set is a human donor with classical Hodgkin lymphoma. CDR3s include the opening cysteine and the closing phenylalanine or tryptophan. The order of the fields is D gene, clone size, J gene, V gene, CDR3 DNA, CDR3 protein. A D gene is named only where the DNA matches it firmly. Part of the rows lack a size; the others show once, few, many or a class for expanded clones.

NA	once	TRBJ1-2	TRBV19	TGTGCCAGTAGTATTGGTTCGCGCTACACCTTC	CASSIGSRYTF
NA	NA	TRBJ1-1	TRBV10-3	TGTGCCATCAGTGAGTCCGGGGTGGGGAACACTGAAGCTTTCTTT	CAISESGVGNTEAFF
NA	NA	TRBJ2-2	TRBV28	TGTGCCAGCAGTTTATGGGCGGCCCTCACCGGGGAGCTGTTTTTT	CASSLWAALTGELFF
NA	NA	TRBJ2-6	TRBV30	TGTGCCTGGGCTCCAGGAACAGGGGCCAACGTCCTGACTTTC	CAWAPGTGANVLTF
NA	NA	TRBJ1-1	TRBV7-2	TGTGCCAGCAGCCCCTCTCGAATTACTGAAGCTTTCTTT	CASSPSRITEAFF
NA	NA	TRBJ2-2	TRBV27	TGTGCCAGCAGATTAACAGGGAACACCGGGGAGCTGTTTTTT	CASRLTGNTGELFF
NA	NA	TRBJ1-2	TRBV5-4	TGTGCCAGCAGGAGAGTTGGGGTACAATATGGCTACACCTTC	CASRRVGVQYGYTF
TRBD1	NA	TRBJ1-1	TRBV7-3	TGTGCCAGCAGTCAGGCAGGGGGCACTGAAGCTTTCTTT	CASSQAGGTEAFF
NA	NA	TRBJ1-2	TRBV6-5	TGTGCCAGCAGTTACTCGACGCTGGTAACCGGAGGCTACACCTTC	CASSYSTLVTGGYTF
NA	NA	TRBJ2-3	TRBV21-1	TGTGCCAGCAGCAAAGATCTAGCTTTCCCCGATACGCAGTATTTT	CASSKDLAFPDTQYF
TRBD1	NA	TRBJ2-6	TRBV7-8	TGTGCCAGCAGCTTGACAGGGATGAGTGGGGCCAACGTCCTGACTTTC	CASSLTGMSGANVLTF
NA	NA	TRBJ2-7	TRBV7-2	TGTGCCAGCAGCTTAGCGCGGAGCGCGCGGGGTTACGAGCAGTACTTC	CASSLARSARGYEQYF
NA	NA	TRBJ2-7	TRBV12-5	TGTGCTAGGCGAACCGGGGACTACGAGCAGTACTTC	CARRTGDYEQYF
TRBD1	NA	TRBJ2-7	TRBV28	TGTGCCAGCGGGGGACAGGCCACCTACGAGCAGTACTTC	CASGGQATYEQYF
NA	NA	TRBJ2-3	TRBV9	TGTGCCAGCAGCGTAACTAGAGTCACAGATACGCAGTATTTT	CASSVTRVTDTQYF
TRBD1	NA	TRBJ1-1	TRBV9	TGTGCCAGCAGCGGAAGGACAGGGGGCTCTCACACTGAAGCTTTCTTT	CASSGRTGGSHTEAFF
TRBD2	NA	TRBJ2-1	TRBV5-1	TGCGCCAGCAGCTTGGTCGGCGGGAGTATTAATGAGCAGTTCTTC	CASSLVGGSINEQFF
NA	once	TRBJ1-3	TRBV4-2	TGTGCCAGCAGCCAAGAGGACACCATATATTTT	CASSQEDTIYF
TRBD2	NA	TRBJ2-3	TRBV6-5	TGTGCCAGCAGCCCTAGCGGGAGGGCGACAGATACGCAGTATTTT	CASSPSGRATDTQYF
TRBD2	once	TRBJ2-2	TRBV5-1	TGCGCCAGCAGCACGGGAGGAACCGGGGAGCTGTTTTTT	CASSTGGTGELFF
NA	once	TRBJ1-5	TRBV10-1	TGCGCCAGCAGTGAAGGGAACCCCCCTCAGCCCCAGCATTTT	CASSEGNPPQPQHF
NA	NA	TRBJ2-1	TRBV30	TGTGCCTGGAGTGTGAGTAGCGGAGCCGACAATGAGCAGTTCTTC	CAWSVSSGADNEQFF
NA	NA	TRBJ1-1	TRBV30	TGTGCCTGGAGTGTAGGTTCCATCACGAACACTGAAGCTTTCTTT	CAWSVGSITNTEAFF
NA	NA	TRBJ2-3	TRBV18	TGTGCCAGCTCACCGCTCCCTCAAGCAGATACGCAGTATTTT	CASSPLPQADTQYF
TRBD1	once	TRBJ1-5	TRBV28	TGTGCCAGCAGTACAGGGGGCTGGCAGCCCCAGCATTTT	CASSTGGWQPQHF
NA	NA	TRBJ1-2	TRBV11-2	TGTGCCAGCAGCCCACAAGACCTCTATGGCTACACCTTC	CASSPQDLYGYTF
NA	NA	TRBJ1-1	TRBV10-2	TGCGCCAGCAGTGAGTCGAAAGGGCACACTGAAGCTTTCTTT	CASSESKGHTEAFF
NA	NA	TRBJ2-1	TRBV11-2	TGTGCCAGCAGCCCGGGAGAAAGGTACAATGAGCAGTTCTTC	CASSPGERYNEQFF